This TCR beta chain was recorded in a study of blood T cell repertoires in COVID-19. As for the study in general: Researchers got acute and convalescent COVID-19 samples from the United States, Italy and Spain. T cells, B-cell-depleted T cells, or PBMCs provided the cDNA or gDNA that served as material.

With V trimmed by 3 bases and J by 6 bases, 9 bases remained unmatched. CDR3 length: 17 amino acids. Germline CDR1 is LNHDA and CDR2 is SQIVND (reference sequence). In the source study's methods: How many nucleated cells were present was estimated from reference gene primer amplification. Profiled with immunoSEQ multiplex PCR; TCRdb holds only in-frame clones, not every one. V, J and clone size were drawn from that table, and D and trimming were deduced from the DNA. The repertoire includes under 150,000 clones, 70% to 80% of them detected once, and almost 4% sits in the top ten. The sequence derives from a woman of 80 years or more with acute or convalescent COVID-19. The rearrangement uses TRBV19 and TRBJ2-1, with 12 bases fitting TRBD2. The sample taken for sequencing was peripheral blood. For the CDR3, the DNA is TGTGCCAGTAGTATGGCTAGCGGGAGGGTACCCCTCAATGAGCAGTTCTTC. Translating gives CASSMASGRVPLNEQFF.